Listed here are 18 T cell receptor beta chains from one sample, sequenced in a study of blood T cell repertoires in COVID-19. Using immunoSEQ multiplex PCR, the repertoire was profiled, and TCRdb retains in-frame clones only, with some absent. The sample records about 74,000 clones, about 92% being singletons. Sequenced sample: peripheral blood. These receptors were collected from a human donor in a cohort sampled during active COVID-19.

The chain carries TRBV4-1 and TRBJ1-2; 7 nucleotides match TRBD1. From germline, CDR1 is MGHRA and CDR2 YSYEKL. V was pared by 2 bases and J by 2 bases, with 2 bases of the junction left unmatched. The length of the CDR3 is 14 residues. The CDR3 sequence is CASSQRDSNYGYTF. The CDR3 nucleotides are TGCGCCAGCAGCCAACGGGACAGCAACTATGGCTACACCTTC.

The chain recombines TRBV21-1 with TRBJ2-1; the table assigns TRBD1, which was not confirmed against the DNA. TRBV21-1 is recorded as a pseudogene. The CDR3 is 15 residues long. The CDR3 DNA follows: TGTGCCAGCAGCAAAGACCGGGACAGGGACAATGAGCAGTTCTTC. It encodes CASSKDRDRDNEQFF.

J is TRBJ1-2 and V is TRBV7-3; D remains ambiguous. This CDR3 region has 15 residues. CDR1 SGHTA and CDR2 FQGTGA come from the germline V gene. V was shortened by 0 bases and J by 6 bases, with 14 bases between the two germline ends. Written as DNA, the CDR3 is TGTGCCAGCAGCTTAACTCGGGTGTCGTTGGATGGCTACACCTTC. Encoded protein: CASSLTRVSLDGYTF.

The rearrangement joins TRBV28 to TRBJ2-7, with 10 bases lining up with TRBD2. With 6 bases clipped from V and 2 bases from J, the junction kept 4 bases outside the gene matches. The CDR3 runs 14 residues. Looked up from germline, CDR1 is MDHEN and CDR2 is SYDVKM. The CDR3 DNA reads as TGTGCCAGCAGGACCGGGACTAGCGCCTACGAGCAGTACTTC. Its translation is CASRTGTSAYEQYF.

The CDR3 DNA reads TGCGCCAGCAGCCAAGCTGCGGGGGTGAACACCGGGGAGCTGTTTTTT. This gives the protein CASSQAAGVNTGELFF. The chain employs TRBV4-3 and TRBJ2-2; TRBD2 matches at 7 bases. There are 16 residues in the CDR3. Germline trimming cut 1 base from V and 1 base from J; bases unmatched to any gene: 3. In germline, CDR1 is LGHNA, CDR2 YSLEER.

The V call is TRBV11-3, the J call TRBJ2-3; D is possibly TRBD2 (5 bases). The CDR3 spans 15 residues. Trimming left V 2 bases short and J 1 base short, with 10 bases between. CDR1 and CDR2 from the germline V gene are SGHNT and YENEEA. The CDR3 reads CASSLRGMGTDTQYF. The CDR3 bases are TGTGCCAGCAGCTTAAGAGGGATGGGCACAGATACGCAGTATTTT.

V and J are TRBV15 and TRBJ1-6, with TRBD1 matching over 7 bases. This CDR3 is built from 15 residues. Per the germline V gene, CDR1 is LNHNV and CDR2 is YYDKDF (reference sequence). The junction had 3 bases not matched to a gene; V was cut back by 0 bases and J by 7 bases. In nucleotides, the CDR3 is TGTGCCACCAGCAGAGAAGGGACAGCAAATTCACCCCTCCACTTT. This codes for CATSREGTANSPLHF.

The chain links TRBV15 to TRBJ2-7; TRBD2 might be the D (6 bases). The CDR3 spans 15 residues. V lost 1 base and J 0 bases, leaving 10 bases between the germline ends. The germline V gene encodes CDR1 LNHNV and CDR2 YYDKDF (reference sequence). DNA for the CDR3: TGTGCCACCAGCAGAGGCCTGCGGGACTCCTACGAGCAGTACTTC. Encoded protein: CATSRGLRDSYEQYF.

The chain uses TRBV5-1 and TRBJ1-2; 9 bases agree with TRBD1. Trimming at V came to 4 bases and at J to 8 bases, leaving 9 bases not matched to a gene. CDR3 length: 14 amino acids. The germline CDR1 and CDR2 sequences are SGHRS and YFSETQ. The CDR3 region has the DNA TGCGCCAGCAGCCCAAGACAGGGGGTAGAGGGCTACACCTTC. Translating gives CASSPRQGVEGYTF.

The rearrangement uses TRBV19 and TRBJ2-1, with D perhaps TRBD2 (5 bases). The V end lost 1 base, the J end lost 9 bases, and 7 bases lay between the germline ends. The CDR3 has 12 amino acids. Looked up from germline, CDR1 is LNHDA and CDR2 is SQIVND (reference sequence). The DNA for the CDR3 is TGTGCCAGTAGTATAGGAGGGAGTGAGCAGTTCTTC. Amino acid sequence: CASSIGGSEQFF.

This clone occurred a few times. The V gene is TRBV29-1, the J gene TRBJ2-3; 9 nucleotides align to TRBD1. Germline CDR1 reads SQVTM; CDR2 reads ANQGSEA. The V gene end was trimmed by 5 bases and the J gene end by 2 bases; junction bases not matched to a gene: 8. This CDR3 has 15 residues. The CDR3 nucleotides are TGCAGCGTTTCTAGGGGGACAGGGCACACAGATACGCAGTATTTT. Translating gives CSVSRGTGHTDTQYF.

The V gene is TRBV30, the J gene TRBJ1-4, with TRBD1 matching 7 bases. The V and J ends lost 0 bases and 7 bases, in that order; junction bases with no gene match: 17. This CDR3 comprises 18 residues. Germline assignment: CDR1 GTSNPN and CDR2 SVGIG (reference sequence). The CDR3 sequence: CAWSVIRPQGILGEKLFF. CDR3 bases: TGTGCCTGGAGTGTTATACGCCCACAGGGGATCTTGGGTGAAAAACTGTTTTTT.

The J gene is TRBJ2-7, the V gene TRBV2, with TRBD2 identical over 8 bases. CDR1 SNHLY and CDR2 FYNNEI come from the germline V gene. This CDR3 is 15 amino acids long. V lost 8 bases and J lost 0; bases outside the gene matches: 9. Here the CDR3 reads CASGEREQGSYEQYF. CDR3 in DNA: TGTGCCAGCGGAGAGCGGGAGCAGGGCTCCTACGAGCAGTACTTC.

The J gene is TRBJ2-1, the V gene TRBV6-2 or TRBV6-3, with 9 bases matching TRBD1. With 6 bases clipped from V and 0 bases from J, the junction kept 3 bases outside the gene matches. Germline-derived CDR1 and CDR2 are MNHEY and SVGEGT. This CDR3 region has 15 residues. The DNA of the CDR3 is TGTGCCAGCAGCATGACAGGGGGCTCCTACAATGAGCAGTTCTTC. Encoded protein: CASSMTGGSYNEQFF.

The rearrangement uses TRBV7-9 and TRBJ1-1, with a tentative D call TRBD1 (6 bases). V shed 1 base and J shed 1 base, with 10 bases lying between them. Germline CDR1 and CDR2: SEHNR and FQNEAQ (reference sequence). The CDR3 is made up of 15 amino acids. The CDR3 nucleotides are TGTGCCAGCAGCTTAGAGGGACACCCGAACACTGAAGCTTTCTTT. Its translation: CASSLEGHPNTEAFF.

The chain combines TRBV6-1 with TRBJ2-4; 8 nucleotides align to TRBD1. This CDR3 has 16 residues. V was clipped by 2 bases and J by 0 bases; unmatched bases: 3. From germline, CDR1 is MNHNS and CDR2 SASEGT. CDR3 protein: CASSERQGLAKNIQYF. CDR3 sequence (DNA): TGTGCCAGCAGTGAACGACAGGGGTTAGCCAAAAACATTCAGTACTTC.

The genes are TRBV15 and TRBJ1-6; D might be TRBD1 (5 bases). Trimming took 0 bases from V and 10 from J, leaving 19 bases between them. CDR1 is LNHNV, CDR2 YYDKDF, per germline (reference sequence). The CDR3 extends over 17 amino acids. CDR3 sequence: CATSRDRATGFISPLHF. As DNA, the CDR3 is TGTGCCACCAGCAGAGATCGGGCAACAGGTTTTATATCACCCCTCCACTTT.

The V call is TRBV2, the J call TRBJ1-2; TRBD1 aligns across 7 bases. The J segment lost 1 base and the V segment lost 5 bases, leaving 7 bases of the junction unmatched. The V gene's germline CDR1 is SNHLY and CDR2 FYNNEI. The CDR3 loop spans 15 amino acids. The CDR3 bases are TGTGCCAGCAGTCGGGGGACAGAAGTTAACTATGGCTACACCTTC. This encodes CASSRGTEVNYGYTF.